The sequence of this T cell receptor beta chain was determined in a study of CD8 T cells in Susac syndrome. Study as a whole: Blood was drawn from Susac syndrome patients while they were therapy-naive, on corticosteroids, or on intravenous immunoglobulin alone.

As regards this clonotype: Antigen specificity is unknown.

Bulk CD8+ and CD4+ cells came from magnetic negative isolation; CD8+ TEMRA by FACS. The CDR3 runs 15 residues. Looked up from germline, CDR1 is KGHSH and CDR2 is LQKENI. The germline V and J ends were trimmed by 3 bases and 4 bases, with 16 bases remaining between them. Study results and caveats: Clonal expansion was not seen in any Susac syndrome CD4+ T cell repertoire.

RNA, at about 0.45 to 1 ug, was reverse transcribed with random hexamers. The authors amplified TCR beta CDR3 across 54 Vbeta and 13 Jbeta using immunoSEQ multiplex PCR. MiXCR, run by TCRdb on the immunoSEQ multiplex PCR reads, gives a single entry per CDR3 protein. This sample carries some 77,000 distinct CDR3 sequences, more than 85% of them seen once, and the ten largest clones take around 0.52%. The V gene is TRBV18, the J gene TRBJ2-7; tentatively, D is TRBD1 (9 bases). This TCR derives from a human donor with Susac syndrome. Material for sequencing was CD4+ T cells from PBMCs. The CDR3 loop is CASSPGTGTRYEQYF. For the CDR3, the DNA is TGTGCCAGCTCACCGGGGACAGGGACTAGGTACGAGCAGTACTTC.